This T cell receptor (beta chain) appears in the sequencing data of a study of control samples from healthy donors and cancer patients (dated by TCRdb to 2020 to 2022). The library relied on the immunoSEQ multiplex PCR assay. The table comes from immuneACCESS by way of TCRdb, which keeps in-frame sequences with V and J called. Part of the clones is missing from these tables; in studies checked, under half for an unresolved V gene and the rest for unknown reasons. For this sample the table gives about 92,000 clones, of which 82% were detected only once. In total, the top ten clones hold around 9.1% of the sample. A word on this clone: Its binding antigen is unknown. Base quality data are lacking; no much larger clone is found one base away.

The sequenced sample consisted of blood. The origin of this receptor is a woman aged 55-70 years in good health.

The CDR3 amino acid sequence is: CASSIYQGGRDQPQHF. At the DNA level, the sequence is TGTGCCAGTAGTATTTACCAGGGGGGTAGGGATCAGCCCCAGCATTTT. Recombination linked TRBV19 to TRBJ1-5; a stretch of 7 junction bases matches TRBD1. V loses 3 bases at its end and J loses 5 bases; junction bases beyond the gene matches: 10. The germline V gene (reference sequence) supplies CDR1 LNHDA and CDR2 SQIVND. Including cysteine and phenylalanine, the CDR3 has 16 amino acids. The kept DNA is CDR3 alone, 48 bases in frame from the first base.